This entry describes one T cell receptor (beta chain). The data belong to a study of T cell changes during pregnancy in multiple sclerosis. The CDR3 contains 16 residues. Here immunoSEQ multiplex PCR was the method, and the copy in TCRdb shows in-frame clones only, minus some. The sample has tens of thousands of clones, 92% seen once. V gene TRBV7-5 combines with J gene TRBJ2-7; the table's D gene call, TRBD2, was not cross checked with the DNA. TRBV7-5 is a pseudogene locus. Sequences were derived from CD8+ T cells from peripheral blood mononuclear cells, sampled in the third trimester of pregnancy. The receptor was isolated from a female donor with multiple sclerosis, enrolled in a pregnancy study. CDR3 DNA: TGTGCCAGAAGCCCCCCCGATTGGCGGAACTCCTACGAGCAGTACTTC. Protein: CARSPPDWRNSYEQYF.